These T cell receptor beta chains were read from a single sample in a study of T cell responses to AZD1222 COVID-19 vaccine. Clones were read by immunoSEQ multiplex PCR, and TCRdb kept only the in-frame ones, dropping some. The sample consists of more than 150,000 clones, about 85% of them appearing once. The sample was peripheral blood, taken after recovery from COVID-19. The receptors were sampled from an adult who had recovered from COVID-19. Both conserved end residues are part of each CDR3. The D gene is left open where the match is weak. Part of the rows lack a size; the others show once, few, many or a class for expanded clones.

D gene	J gene	V gene	clone size	CDR3 protein	CDR3 DNA
NA	TRBJ2-7	TRBV10-3	NA	CAISESRSGSSYEQYF	TGTGCCATCAGTGAGTCGAGGTCGGGGTCCTCCTACGAGCAGTACTTC
TRBD2	TRBJ2-7	TRBV19	NA	CASSPGLAGLITYEQYF	TGTGCCAGTAGTCCGGGACTAGCGGGACTAATTACCTACGAGCAGTACTTC
NA	TRBJ2-7	TRBV2	few	CASRGRAGTDEQYF	TGTGCCAGCAGGGGCCGGGCAGGGACGGACGAGCAGTACTTC
NA	TRBJ1-4	TRBV28	NA	CASRLPGFGKLFF	TGTGCCAGCAGACTCCCGGGATTTGGAAAACTGTTTTTT
NA	TRBJ2-1	TRBV19	NA	CASSIGARGNEQFF	TGTGCCAGTAGTATAGGGGCTAGAGGTAATGAGCAGTTCTTC
TRBD2	TRBJ2-1	TRBV9	once	CASSVAQWEGGEQFF	TGTGCCAGCAGCGTAGCGCAGTGGGAGGGCGGTGAGCAGTTCTTC
NA	TRBJ2-7	TRBV29-1	NA	CSATDGFGEQYF	TGCAGCGCGACGGACGGATTCGGGGAACAGTACTTC
TRBD2	TRBJ2-5	TRBV7-8	NA	CASSSERGGEETQYF	TGTGCCAGCAGTTCGGAGCGGGGGGGCGAGGAGACCCAGTACTTC
TRBD1	TRBJ1-1	TRBV11-1	few	CASSFIGGGGSTEAFF	TGTGCCAGCAGCTTCATAGGGGGCGGAGGTAGCACTGAAGCTTTCTTT
TRBD2	TRBJ2-3	TRBV28	NA	CASTTPPGGADTQYF	TGTGCCAGCACCACCCCCCCGGGGGGGGCAGATACGCAGTATTTT
TRBD2	TRBJ2-3	TRBV7-2	NA	CASSSTSGSGNTQYF	TGTGCCAGCAGCTCGACTAGCGGGAGTGGAAATACGCAGTATTTT
TRBD1	TRBJ2-7	TRBV5-1	NA	CASSLAAGGTEQYF	TGCGCCAGCAGCTTGGCCGCAGGGGGCACCGAGCAGTACTTC
TRBD1	TRBJ1-2	TRBV6-5	many	CASSYRGLYGYTF	TGTGCCAGCAGTTACAGGGGGCTATATGGCTACACCTTC
TRBD2	TRBJ2-2	TRBV11-2	NA	CASSLIERETGELFF	TGTGCCAGCAGCTTAATCGAGCGGGAGACCGGGGAGCTGTTTTTT
NA	TRBJ1-1	TRBV9	NA	CASTAGGAGQNTEAFF	TGTGCCAGCACCGCCGGCGGAGCAGGGCAGAACACTGAAGCTTTCTTT
TRBD1	TRBJ1-1	TRBV11-2	NA	CASSFSGGHTEAFF	TGTGCCAGCAGCTTCTCAGGGGGCCACACTGAAGCTTTCTTT
NA	TRBJ1-2	TRBV18	NA	CASSPSDRGSYGYTF	TGTGCCAGCTCCCCGTCGGACCGAGGGAGCTATGGCTACACCTTC
TRBD1	TRBJ2-5	TRBV15	NA	CATSNMKGAETQYF	TGTGCCACCAGCAACATGAAGGGGGCAGAGACCCAGTACTTC
TRBD2	TRBJ2-3	TRBV4-3	NA	CASSQSGGFTDTQYF	TGCGCCAGCAGCCAGAGCGGGGGGTTCACAGATACGCAGTATTTT
NA	TRBJ2-2	TRBV27	NA	CASSPMKGAGTGELFF	TGTGCCAGCAGTCCTATGAAGGGCGCGGGCACCGGGGAGCTGTTTTTT
TRBD1	TRBJ2-7	TRBV6-4	NA	CASSDSKGQGVTYEQYF	TGTGCCAGCAGTGACTCGAAGGGACAGGGGGTTACCTACGAGCAGTACTTC
NA	TRBJ1-6	TRBV21-1	NA	CAGNRDINSPLHF	TGTGCCGGGAACAGGGATATTAATTCACCCCTCCACTTT
NA	TRBJ1-5	TRBV21-1	NA	CASSPPGARNQPQHF	TGTGCCAGCAGCCCCCCCGGGGCCCGCAATCAGCCCCAGCATTTT
NA	TRBJ2-7	TRBV6-2/TRBV6-3	NA	CASSPLLAPSSYEQYF	TGTGCCAGCAGCCCCCTCCTAGCGCCGAGCTCCTACGAGCAGTACTTC
TRBD1	TRBJ1-2	TRBV29-1	NA	CSVKQGDYGYTF	TGCAGCGTTAAACAGGGGGACTATGGCTACACCTTC
NA	TRBJ1-2	TRBV20-1	NA	CSASAGSYGYTF	TGCAGTGCTAGTGCGGGAAGCTATGGCTACACCTTC
TRBD1	TRBJ1-2	TRBV19	NA	CASSMSTGGVGYTF	TGTGCCAGTAGTATGAGTACAGGGGGCGTTGGCTACACCTTC
NA	TRBJ2-7	TRBV28	NA	CALRGEGEQYF	TGTGCCCTCAGGGGAGAGGGCGAGCAGTACTTC
NA	TRBJ2-2	TRBV2	NA	CASSYGRNTGELFF	TGTGCCAGCAGTTACGGGCGGAACACCGGGGAGCTGTTTTTT
TRBD1	TRBJ2-7	TRBV15	NA	CATSYSDRGPYEQYF	TGTGCCACCAGCTATTCAGACAGGGGCCCCTACGAGCAGTACTTC
NA	TRBJ1-5	TRBV27	once	CASSFIGYSNQPQHF	TGTGCCAGCAGTTTCATAGGCTATAGCAATCAGCCCCAGCATTTT
NA	TRBJ1-6	TRBV21-1	NA	CASSKAPGAKHYNSPLHF	TGTGCCAGCAGCAAAGCGCCGGGAGCCAAACATTATAATTCACCCCTCCACTTT
TRBD2	TRBJ2-7	TRBV7-9	NA	CASILSGRPPYEQYF	TGTGCCAGCATCCTTAGCGGGAGGCCCCCCTACGAGCAGTACTTC
TRBD2	TRBJ2-7	TRBV6-5	NA	CASSRGKRGSEQYF	TGTGCCAGCAGTCGGGGGAAGCGGGGTAGCGAGCAGTACTTC
NA	TRBJ1-2	TRBV19	NA	CASSIDLGSDGYTF	TGTGCCAGTAGTATAGATCTCGGTTCTGATGGCTACACCTTC
TRBD1	TRBJ1-2	TRBV6-2/TRBV6-3	NA	CASSSSWTGSNGYTF	TGTGCCAGCAGTTCCTCCTGGACAGGGAGCAATGGCTACACCTTC
TRBD2	TRBJ2-3	TRBV28	NA	CASMGGGSTDTQYF	TGTGCCAGCATGGGGGGAGGGAGCACAGATACGCAGTATTTT
NA	TRBJ1-2	TRBV16	NA	CASSPSGYGYTF	TGTGCCAGCAGCCCCTCCGGCTATGGCTACACCTTC
TRBD2	TRBJ2-1	TRBV25-1	NA	CASSSLTSEAYNEQFF	TGTGCCAGCAGTTCCCTGACTAGCGAGGCTTACAATGAGCAGTTCTTC
NA	TRBJ2-3	TRBV27	NA	CASSLKISDTQYF	TGTGCCAGCAGTTTAAAGATTTCAGATACGCAGTATTTT
NA	TRBJ2-7	TRBV6-5	NA	CASSYSTAKTYEQYF	TGTGCCAGCAGTTACTCGACGGCCAAAACCTACGAGCAGTACTTC
NA	TRBJ2-1	TRBV9	NA	CASSVLMRPGLFNEQFF	TGTGCCAGCAGCGTATTGATGCGGCCGGGATTATTCAATGAGCAGTTCTTC
TRBD1	TRBJ2-3	TRBV5-1	NA	CASSPQGADTDTQYF	TGCGCCAGCAGCCCACAGGGGGCCGACACAGATACGCAGTATTTT
NA	TRBJ2-7	TRBV19	NA	CASSNEGQLSYEQYF	TGTGCCAGTAGTAACGAAGGGCAACTTTCCTACGAGCAGTACTTC
TRBD2	TRBJ2-5	TRBV18	NA	CASSLIAGGPLQETQYF	TGTGCCAGCTCCTTGATAGCGGGAGGGCCCCTCCAAGAGACCCAGTACTTC
NA	TRBJ1-2	TRBV25-1	once	CANFTGGAYGYTF	TGTGCCAACTTTACCGGGGGGGCCTATGGCTACACCTTC
NA	TRBJ1-1	TRBV21-1	NA	CASRIITGTGGLTEAFF	TGTGCCAGCAGAATAATTACCGGGACAGGGGGCCTAACTGAAGCTTTCTTT
TRBD1	TRBJ1-6	TRBV7-2	NA	CASSLVRGLNSPLHF	TGTGCCAGCAGCTTAGTAAGGGGGCTGAACTCACCCCTCCACTTT
NA	TRBJ1-5	TRBV6-6	NA	CASSYTQAGNQPQHF	TGTGCCAGCAGTTACACACAGGCAGGCAATCAGCCCCAGCATTTT
NA	TRBJ1-1	TRBV18	NA	CASSPTGNTEAFF	TGTGCCAGCTCTCCAACAGGGAACACTGAAGCTTTCTTT
NA	TRBJ1-1	TRBV3-1/TRBV3-2	NA	CASSQDPGKANTEAFF	TGTGCCAGCAGCCAAGATCCTGGGAAAGCGAACACTGAAGCTTTCTTT
NA	TRBJ2-3	TRBV20-1	NA	CSASPIGGSYTDTQYF	TGCAGTGCTAGTCCCATCGGTGGGAGTTACACAGATACGCAGTATTTT
NA	TRBJ2-5	TRBV7-7	NA	CASSSSGAIKETQYF	TGTGCCAGCAGCTCCTCAGGGGCGATAAAAGAGACCCAGTACTTC
TRBD1	TRBJ2-7	TRBV5-1	NA	CASSLGGTGSKEQYF	TGCGCCAGCAGCTTGGGTGGGACAGGGTCGAAAGAGCAGTACTTC
TRBD1	TRBJ1-2	TRBV5-6	NA	CASSLGTGLYGYTF	TGTGCCAGCAGCTTGGGGACAGGCCTTTATGGCTACACCTTC
NA	TRBJ1-2	TRBV3-1/TRBV3-2	NA	CASSQVTDGYGYTF	TGTGCCAGCAGCCAAGTCACAGATGGCTATGGCTACACCTTC
TRBD1	TRBJ2-2	TRBV11-2	NA	CASSPTGVLNTGELFF	TGTGCCAGCAGCCCAACAGGGGTCCTGAACACCGGGGAGCTGTTTTTT
NA	TRBJ1-3	TRBV5-1	NA	CASSLGDGNTIYF	TGCGCCAGCAGCTTAGGGGACGGAAACACCATATATTTT
TRBD1	TRBJ1-1	TRBV10-1	few	CASSPDRGRDAFF	TGCGCCAGCAGCCCGGACAGGGGGAGGGATGCTTTCTTT